This T cell receptor beta chain was profiled in a study of shared clonotypes between healthy human individuals. Whole-study results and caveats: Owing to a small donor count, the genetic and exposure-history diversity represented was limited. Large depth notwithstanding, sorted-subset sequencing proved incomplete by rarefaction. The expectation was that sequencing depth would affect clonotype sharing among donors.

The germline V gene has CDR1 MGHRA and CDR2 YSYEKL. The CDR3 runs 16 residues. V lost 4 bases to trimming and J lost 0 bases; unmatched junction nucleotides: 3. The study separated CD4+ cells into CD45RA+ naive and CD45RA-negative memory subsets. A note on this clone: Its antigen is as yet unknown.

The method was immunoSEQ multiplex PCR; TCRdb's version includes in-frame clones alone and lacks a portion of them. Altogether about 2.4 million clones are present, approximately 93% being singletons, with the ten largest covering 0.36%. This chain links TRBV4-1 with TRBJ1-4, with 9 bases matching TRBD1. This TCR was recovered from a man aged 18 to 30 in good health. Some clones in this sample may be carry-over from other donors' samples. Sequenced sample: naive CD4+ T cells from PBMCs. The subset is: CD45RA+ positively selected. CDR3 DNA sequence: TGCGCCAGCAGCCCCGGGACAGGGACAACTAATGAAAAACTGTTTTTT. It codes for CASSPGTGTTNEKLFF.